The TCR beta chain under discussion was sequenced for a study of blood T cell repertoires in COVID-19. Study details: There were acute and convalescent COVID-19 samples, and they came from the United States, Italy and Spain. In each case, the material was cDNA or gDNA derived from T cells, B-cell-depleted T cells, or PBMCs.

This clone occurred once. The ends were cut back, 3 bases at V and 4 bases at J, with 16 bases in the middle. Looked up from germline, CDR1 is KGHSH and CDR2 is LQKENI. The CDR3 runs to 16 residues. In the study's own analysis: Reference gene primer amplification in the assay estimated nucleated cell counts. Sequenced by immunoSEQ multiplex PCR; TCRdb stores in-frame clones only, minus some. V and J calls and clone size are given by that table; D and trimming were obtained from the DNA. The sample carries some 230,000 clones, around 83% recorded once. Sequencing used peripheral blood. The genes are TRBV18 and TRBJ1-5, with TRBD1 as a possible D gene (5 bases). The TCR comes from a woman in her forties or fifties with acute or convalescent COVID-19. The CDR3 spells CASSPGTPSNNQPQHF. DNA of the CDR3: TGTGCCAGCTCACCCGGGACTCCAAGTAATAATCAGCCCCAGCATTTT.